A single sample is the source of the 5 T cell receptor beta chains below, sequenced in a study of early T cells in non-severe SARS-CoV-2 infection. One entry per CDR3 protein, called by TCRdb with MiXCR from the 5' RACE reads. The data contain some 64,000 distinct CDR3 sequences, around 19% of them singletons. The input for sequencing was whole blood, taken at baseline. The receptor set was obtained from an adult who was a healthcare worker with PCR-confirmed SARS-CoV-2 infection or an uninfected control (not recorded which).

The chain links TRBV25-1 to TRBJ2-7; 7 bases map to TRBD1. Trimming took 10 bases from V and 1 from J; bases not matched to a gene: 28. Germline lookup yields CDR1 MGHDK and CDR2 SYGVNS. The length of the CDR3 is 20 residues. CDR3 in amino acids: CATFFFRTGHAIWASYEQYF. The CDR3 DNA reads TGTGCCACCTTCTTTTTTCGGACAGGTCATGCTATATGGGCTTCCTACGAGCAGTACTTC.

This clonotype was counted once. The V gene is TRBV28, the J gene TRBJ2-1, with D maybe TRBD1 (6 bases). Germline CDR1 and CDR2: MDHEN and SYDVKM. This CDR3 contains 18 residues. The V gene lost 5 bases and the J gene lost 0 bases, with 20 bases spanning the gap. The CDR3 reads CASSLTPHRVRSYNEQFF. In nucleotides, the CDR3 is TGTGCCAGCAGTCTCACACCCCACAGGGTTCGCTCCTACAATGAGCAGTTCTTC.

The chain carries TRBV20-1 and TRBJ2-5; no firm D call. This CDR3 has 11 residues. Trimming pared 5 bases from V and 5 bases from J, leaving 9 bases between. Germline-derived CDR1 and CDR2 are DFQATT and SNEGSKA (reference sequence). The CDR3 protein is CSAEMGETQYF. Here the CDR3 DNA reads TGCAGTGCTGAGATGGGGGAGACCCAGTACTTC.

This clonotype was detected a few times. The V gene is TRBV6-2 or TRBV6-3, the J gene TRBJ1-6, with TRBD1 matching 7 bases. Germline CDR1 reads MNHEY; CDR2 reads SVGEGT. CDR3 length equals 15 residues. The junction had 12 bases not matched to a gene; V was cut back by 6 bases and J by 10 bases. CDR3 bases: TGTGCCAGCAGCACGGGACAGCTGTTGTACTCACCCCTCCACTTT. It encodes CASSTGQLLYSPLHF.

This clonotype appeared a few times. V gene TRBV10-3 combines with J gene TRBJ2-5; D is perhaps TRBD1 (6 bases). This CDR3 is built from 13 residues. From germline, CDR1 is ENHRY and CDR2 SYGVKD. V was pared by 7 bases and J by 3 bases, with 12 bases between. CDR3 nucleotide sequence: TGTGCCATCATGCCGGACAGTAAAGAGACCCAGTACTTC. This codes for CAIMPDSKETQYF.